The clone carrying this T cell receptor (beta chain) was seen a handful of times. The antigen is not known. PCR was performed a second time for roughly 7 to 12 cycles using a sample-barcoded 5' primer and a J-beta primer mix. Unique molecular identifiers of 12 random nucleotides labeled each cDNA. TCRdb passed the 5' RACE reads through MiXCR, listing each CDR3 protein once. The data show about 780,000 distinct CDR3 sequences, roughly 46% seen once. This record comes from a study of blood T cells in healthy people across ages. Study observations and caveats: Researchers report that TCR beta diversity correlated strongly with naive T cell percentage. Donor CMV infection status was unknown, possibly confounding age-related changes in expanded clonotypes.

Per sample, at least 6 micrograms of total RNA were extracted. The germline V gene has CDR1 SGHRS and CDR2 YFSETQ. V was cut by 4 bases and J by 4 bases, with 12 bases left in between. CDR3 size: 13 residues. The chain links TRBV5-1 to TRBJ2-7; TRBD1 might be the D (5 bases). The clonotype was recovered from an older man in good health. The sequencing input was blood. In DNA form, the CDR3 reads TGCGCCAGCAGCGTTTTAGGGGATTACGAGCAGTACTTC. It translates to CASSVLGDYEQYF.